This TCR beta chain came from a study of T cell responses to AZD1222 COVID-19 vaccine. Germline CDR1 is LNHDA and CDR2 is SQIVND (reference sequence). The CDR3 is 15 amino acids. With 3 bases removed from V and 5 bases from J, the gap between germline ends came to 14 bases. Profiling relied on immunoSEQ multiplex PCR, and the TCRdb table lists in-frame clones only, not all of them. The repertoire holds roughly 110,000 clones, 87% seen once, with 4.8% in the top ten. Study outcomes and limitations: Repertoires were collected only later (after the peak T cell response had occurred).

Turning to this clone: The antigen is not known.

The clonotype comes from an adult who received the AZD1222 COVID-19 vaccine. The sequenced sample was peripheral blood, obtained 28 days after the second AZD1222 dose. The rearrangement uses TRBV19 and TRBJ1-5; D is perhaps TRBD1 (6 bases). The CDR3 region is CASSIVWTADQPQHF. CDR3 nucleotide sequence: TGTGCCAGTAGTATCGTGTGGACAGCAGATCAGCCCCAGCATTTT.